This T cell receptor (beta chain) is drawn from a study of blood T cells in healthy people across ages. Study-wide findings and caveats: Higher naive T cell percentage went strongly together with higher TCR beta diversity.

V lost 2 bases, J lost 2 bases, and 17 bases lay in between. This CDR3 has 17 amino acids. Germline lookup yields CDR1 SGHAT and CDR2 FQNNGV. In the case of this clonotype: The antigen remains undetermined.

The individuals who served as donors were healthy Caucasians living in Russia, aged roughly 6 to 95. Per sample, a minimum of 6.5 million PBMCs were isolated. Primers used in a second PCR of about 6 to 12 cycles were a sample-barcoded 5' primer and a J-beta primer mix. TCRdb analysed the 5' RACE reads with MiXCR anew, one entry per CDR3 protein. The table has over 950,000 distinct CDR3 sequences, around 54% seen once. The chain uses TRBV11-2 and TRBJ2-3, with a weak D call TRBD1 (5 bases). The source material was blood. The TCR comes from a woman aged 55-75 years in good health. The CDR3 nucleotides are TGTGCCAGCAGCTTAATTCAAGGGGTTGGGGACACAGATACGCAGTATTTT. It yields the protein CASSLIQGVGDTDTQYF. Using reference TRBV11-2 and TRBJ2-3 for the parts outside the CDR3, the full variable domain is EAGVAQSPRYKIIEKRQSVAFWCNPISGHATLYWYQQILGQGPKLLIQFQNNGVVDDSQLPKDRFSAERLKGVDSTLKIQPAKLEDSAVYLCASSLIQGVGDTDTQYFGPGTRLTVL.